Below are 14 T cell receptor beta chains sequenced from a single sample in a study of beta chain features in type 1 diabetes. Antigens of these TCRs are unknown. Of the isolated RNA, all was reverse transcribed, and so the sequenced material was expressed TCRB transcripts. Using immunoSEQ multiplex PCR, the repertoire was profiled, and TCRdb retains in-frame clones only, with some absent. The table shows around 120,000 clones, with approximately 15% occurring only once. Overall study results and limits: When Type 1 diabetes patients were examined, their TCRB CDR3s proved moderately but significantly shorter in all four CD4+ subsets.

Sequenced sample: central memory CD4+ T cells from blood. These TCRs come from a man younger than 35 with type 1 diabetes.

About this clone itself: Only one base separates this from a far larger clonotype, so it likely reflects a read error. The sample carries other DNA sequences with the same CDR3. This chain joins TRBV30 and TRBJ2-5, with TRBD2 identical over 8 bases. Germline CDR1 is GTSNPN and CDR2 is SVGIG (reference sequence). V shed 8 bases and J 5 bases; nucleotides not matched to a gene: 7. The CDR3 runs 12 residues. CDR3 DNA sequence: TGTGCCGCTCGGACTAGCTCCGAGACCCAGTACTTC. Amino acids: CAARTSSETQYF.

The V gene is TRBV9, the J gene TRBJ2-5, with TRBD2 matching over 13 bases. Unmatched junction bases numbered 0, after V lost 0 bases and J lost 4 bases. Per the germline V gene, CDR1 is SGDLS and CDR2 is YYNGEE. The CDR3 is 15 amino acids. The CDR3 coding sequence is TGTGCCAGCAGCGTAGGGACTAGCGGGGGAGAGACCCAGTACTTC. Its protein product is CASSVGTSGGETQYF.

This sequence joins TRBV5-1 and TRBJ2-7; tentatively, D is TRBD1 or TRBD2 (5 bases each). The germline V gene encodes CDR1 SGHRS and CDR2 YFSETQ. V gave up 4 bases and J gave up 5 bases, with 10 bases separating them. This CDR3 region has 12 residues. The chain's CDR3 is CASSGTVHEQYF. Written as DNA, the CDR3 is TGCGCCAGCAGCGGGACGGTACACGAGCAGTACTTC.

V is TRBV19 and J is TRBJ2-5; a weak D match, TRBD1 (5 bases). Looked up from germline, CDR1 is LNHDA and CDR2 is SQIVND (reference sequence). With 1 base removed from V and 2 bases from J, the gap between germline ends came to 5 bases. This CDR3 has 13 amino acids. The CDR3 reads CASSIAGQETQYF. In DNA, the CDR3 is TGTGCCAGTAGTATAGCAGGGCAAGAGACCCAGTACTTC.

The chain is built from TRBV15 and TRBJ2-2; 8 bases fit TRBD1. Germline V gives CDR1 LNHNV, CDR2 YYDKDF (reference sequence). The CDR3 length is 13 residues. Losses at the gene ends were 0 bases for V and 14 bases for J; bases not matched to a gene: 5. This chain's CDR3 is CATSRDVAGGLFF. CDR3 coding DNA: TGTGCCACCAGCAGAGATGTCGCAGGGGGCCTGTTTTTT.

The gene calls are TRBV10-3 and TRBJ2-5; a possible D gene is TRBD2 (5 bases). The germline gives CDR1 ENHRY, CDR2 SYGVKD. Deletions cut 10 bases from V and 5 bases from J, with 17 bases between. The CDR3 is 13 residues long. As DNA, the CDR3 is TGTGCCAGCAAACGGAGGTCTCGGGAGACCCAGTACTTC. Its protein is CASKRRSRETQYF.

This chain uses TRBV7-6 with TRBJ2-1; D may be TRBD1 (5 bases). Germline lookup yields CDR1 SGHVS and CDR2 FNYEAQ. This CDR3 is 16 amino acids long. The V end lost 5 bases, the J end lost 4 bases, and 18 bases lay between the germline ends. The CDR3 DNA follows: TGTGCCAGCAGCCGCCATGGGGCAGCCGAGTACAATGAGCAGTTCTTC. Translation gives CASSRHGAAEYNEQFF.

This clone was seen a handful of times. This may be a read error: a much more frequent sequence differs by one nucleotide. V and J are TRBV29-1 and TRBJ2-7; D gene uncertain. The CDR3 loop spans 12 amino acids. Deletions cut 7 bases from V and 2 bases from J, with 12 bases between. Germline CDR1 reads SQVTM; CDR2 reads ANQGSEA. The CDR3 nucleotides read TGCAGCGGTGGTACAAATACCTACGAGCAGTACTTC. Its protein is CSGGTNTYEQYF.

The CDR3 region has the DNA TGTGCCAGCAGACGGGTTCGCGCCGACACTGAAGCTTTCTTT. Encoded protein: CASRRVRADTEAFF. This chain links TRBV6-5 with TRBJ1-1, with D unclear. Trimming took 6 bases from V and 3 from J, leaving 14 bases between them. CDR1 and CDR2 from the germline V gene are MNHEY and SVGAGI. This CDR3 comprises 14 residues.

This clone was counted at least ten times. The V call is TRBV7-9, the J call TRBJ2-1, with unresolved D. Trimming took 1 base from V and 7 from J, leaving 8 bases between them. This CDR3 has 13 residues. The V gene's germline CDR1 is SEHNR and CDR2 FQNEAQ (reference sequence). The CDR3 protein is CASSLDFTNEQFF. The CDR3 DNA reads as TGTGCCAGCAGCTTAGACTTTACTAATGAGCAGTTCTTC.

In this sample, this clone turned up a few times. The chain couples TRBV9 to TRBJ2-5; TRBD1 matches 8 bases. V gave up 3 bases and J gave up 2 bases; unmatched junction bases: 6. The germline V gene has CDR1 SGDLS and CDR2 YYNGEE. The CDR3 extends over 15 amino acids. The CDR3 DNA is TGTGCCAGCAGCGCAGGGGGCATCAATCAAGAGACCCAGTACTTC. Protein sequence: CASSAGGINQETQYF.

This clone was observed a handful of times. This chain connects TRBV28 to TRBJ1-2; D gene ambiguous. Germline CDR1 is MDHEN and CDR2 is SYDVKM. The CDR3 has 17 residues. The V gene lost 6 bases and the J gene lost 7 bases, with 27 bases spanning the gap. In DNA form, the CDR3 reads TGTGCCAGCAGCAAAACCAGGAGACAATACACCTCAACTGGCTACACCTTC. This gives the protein CASSKTRRQYTSTGYTF.

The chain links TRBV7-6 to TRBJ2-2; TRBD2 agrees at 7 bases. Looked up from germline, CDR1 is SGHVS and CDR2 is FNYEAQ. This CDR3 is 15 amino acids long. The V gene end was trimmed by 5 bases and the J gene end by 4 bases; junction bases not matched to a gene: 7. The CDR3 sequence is CASSPPREFTGELFF. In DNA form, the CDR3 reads TGTGCCAGCAGCCCCCCGCGGGAGTTCACCGGGGAGCTGTTTTTT.

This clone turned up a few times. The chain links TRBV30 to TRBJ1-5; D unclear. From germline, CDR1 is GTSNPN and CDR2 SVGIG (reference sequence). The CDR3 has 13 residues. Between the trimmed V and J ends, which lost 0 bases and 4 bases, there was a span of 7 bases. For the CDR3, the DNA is TGTGCCTGGAGTGTAAGTCGAAATCAGCCCCAGCATTTT. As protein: CAWSVSRNQPQHF.